The next 29 T cell receptor beta chains were all read from a single sample in a study of OX40 agonist ivuxolimab in advanced cancers. Measured with immunoSEQ multiplex PCR; TCRdb has only the in-frame clones, and not every one. The top ten clones hold less than 0.4% of a sample with 75,000 to 100,000 clones, 91% of them seen once. Sequences were derived from CD4+ or CD8+ T cells sorted from blood, sampled in a trial of the OX40 agonist ivuxolimab. Receptors originate from an adult with an advanced solid tumor such as melanoma, head and neck, liver or kidney cancer.

The CDR3 spells CATSRGEQVRNQPQHF. The CDR3 DNA reads TGTGCCACCAGCAGAGGCGAACAGGTTCGCAATCAGCCCCAGCATTTT. The chain carries TRBV15 and TRBJ1-5, with D perhaps TRBD1 (5 bases). The CDR3 is made up of 16 amino acids. CDR1 LNHNV and CDR2 YYDKDF come from the germline V gene (reference sequence). V lost 1 base and J lost 2, with 12 bases in between. The variable domain in full, with the rest retrieved from reference TRBV15 and TRBJ1-5, is DAMVIQNPRYQVTQFGKPVTLSCSQTLNHNVMYWYQQKSSQAPKLLFHYYDKDFNNEADTPDNFQSRRPNTSFCFLDIRSPGLGDTAMYLCATSRGEQVRNQPQHFGDGTRLSIL.

The chain has TRBV28 and TRBJ2-7, with TRBD1 matching 7 bases. The trim removed 5 bases at V and 7 bases at J, leaving 8 bases unmatched. Germline assignment: CDR1 MDHEN and CDR2 SYDVKM. This CDR3 is 13 amino acids long. CDR3: CASSTGQLGEQYF. The CDR3 bases are TGTGCCAGCAGTACGGGACAGTTGGGGGAGCAGTACTTC.

The sample holds a few counts of this clone. This chain joins TRBV7-2 and TRBJ2-1, with 13 nucleotides matching TRBD2. The germline V gene has CDR1 SGHTA and CDR2 FQGNSA. CDR3 length: 14 amino acids. V lost 3 bases, J lost 9 bases, and 2 bases stayed unmatched. As DNA, the CDR3 is TGTGCCAGCAGCTTGACTAGCGGGAGGACTGAGCAGTTCTTC. This codes for CASSLTSGRTEQFF.

The CDR3 region is CASRSGSRETQYF. DNA for the CDR3: TGTGCCAGTAGGTCCGGGTCCAGGGAGACCCAGTACTTC. V gene TRBV19 combines with J gene TRBJ2-5; no reliable D call. Per the germline V gene, CDR1 is LNHDA and CDR2 is SQIVND (reference sequence). V was shortened by 6 bases and J by 5 bases, with 13 bases between the two germline ends. This CDR3 is 13 amino acids long.

The rearrangement links TRBV7-9 to TRBJ2-1, with TRBD2 matching over 15 bases. The germline CDR1 and CDR2 sequences are SEHNR and FQNEAQ (reference sequence). The CDR3 sequence is 19 residues long. V gave up 5 bases and J gave up 3 bases; unmatched junction bases: 11. The CDR3 DNA reads as TGTGCCAGCAGCCGCTACGGGACTAGCGGGGGGTCCGTCTACAATGAGCAGTTCTTC. Translating gives CASSRYGTSGGSVYNEQFF.

V usage is TRBV20-1 and J usage is TRBJ2-7, with D perhaps matching TRBD2 (6 bases). Trimming pared 4 bases from V and 7 bases from J, leaving 11 bases between. Germline V CDR1 and CDR2: DFQATT, SNEGSKA (reference sequence). The CDR3 sequence is 11 residues long. This chain's CDR3 is CSANLAREQYF. The CDR3 DNA follows: TGCAGTGCTAACCTAGCGCGGGAGCAGTACTTC.

This chain links TRBV5-1 with TRBJ2-3, with D tentatively TRBD1 (6 bases). Germline assignment: CDR1 SGHRS and CDR2 YFSETQ. V lost 5 bases, J lost 0 bases, and 10 bases lay in between. The CDR3 covers 14 residues. CDR3 DNA: TGCGCCAGCAGTCCTGGGGGCAGCACAGATACGCAGTATTTT. Translating it yields CASSPGGSTDTQYF. The whole variable domain, filled in from reference TRBV5-1 and TRBJ2-3, reads KAGVTQTPRYLIKTRGQQVTLSCSPISGHRSVSWYQQTPGQGLQFLFEYFSETQRNKGNFPGRFSGRQFSNSRSEMNVSTLELGDSALYLCASSPGGSTDTQYFGPGTRLTVL.

This chain joins TRBV19 and TRBJ1-5, with D hard to call. The CDR3 extends over 15 amino acids. Germline CDR1 reads LNHDA; CDR2 reads SQIVND (reference sequence). Trimming took off 6 bases at V and 2 bases at J, with 14 bases between the two ends. The CDR3 sequence: CASSPRGTGNQPQHF. The DNA for the CDR3 is TGTGCCAGTAGCCCACGGGGAACAGGCAATCAGCCCCAGCATTTT.

The CDR3 bases are TGTGCCAGCAGACTCCAGGGGAGTGAGACCCAGTACTTC. Its protein is CASRLQGSETQYF. The chain is built from TRBV27 and TRBJ2-5; weak D call: TRBD1 (6 bases). The V gene's germline CDR1 is MNHEY and CDR2 SMNVEV (reference sequence). V lost 6 bases and J lost 5, with 13 bases in between. The CDR3 totals 13 residues.

The J gene is TRBJ2-3, the V gene TRBV14; no definite D call. The CDR3 runs to 16 residues. V shed 1 base and J shed 0 bases, with 11 bases lying between them. The germline V gene encodes CDR1 SGHDN and CDR2 FVKESK. The CDR3, as DNA: TGTGCCAGCAGCCAAGTCAGGAGTGCTAGCACAGATACGCAGTATTTT. This sequence encodes CASSQVRSASTDTQYF.

The V call is TRBV7-9, the J call TRBJ2-3; 11 bases are shared with TRBD2. CDR3 length: 17 residues. V lost 6 bases to trimming and J lost 2 bases; unmatched junction nucleotides: 10. Looked up from germline, CDR1 is SEHNR and CDR2 is FQNEAQ (reference sequence). CDR3 in DNA: TGTGCCAGCAGGCCGTTACTAGCGGGAGTGAACACAGATACGCAGTATTTT. This encodes CASRPLLAGVNTDTQYF.

The gene calls are TRBV28 and TRBJ2-6; 8 nucleotides agree with TRBD1. Germline lookup yields CDR1 MDHEN and CDR2 SYDVKM. The CDR3 covers 18 residues. With 7 bases clipped from V and 3 bases from J, the junction kept 14 bases outside the gene matches. The CDR3, as DNA: TGTGCCAGCAATCCGATGGACAGGGTCTTTGGTGGGGCCAACGTCCTGACTTTC. Encoded protein: CASNPMDRVFGGANVLTF.

J is TRBJ2-5 and V is TRBV18; weak D call: TRBD2 (5 bases). V was trimmed by 6 bases and J by 1 base, leaving 9 bases between them. CDR1 KGHSH and CDR2 LQKENI come from the germline V gene. CDR3 size: 13 residues. CDR3 in DNA: TGTGCCAGCTCTTCGGACTTCCAAGAGACCCAGTACTTC. Encoded protein: CASSSDFQETQYF.

This clone came up a few times. The chain couples TRBV5-4 to TRBJ2-7, with 9 positions matching TRBD2. CDR1 is SGHNT, CDR2 YYREEE, per germline (reference sequence). This CDR3 is built from 15 residues. The V segment lost 5 bases and the J segment 2 bases; nucleotides outside the gene matches: 8. The CDR3 sequence is CASSLLAGGPYEQYF. The CDR3 DNA reads TGTGCCAGCAGTCTCCTCGCGGGGGGGCCCTACGAGCAGTACTTC.

This chain links TRBV27 with TRBJ2-2, with no clear D. Germline lookup yields CDR1 MNHEY and CDR2 SMNVEV (reference sequence). With 6 bases removed from V and 0 bases from J, the gap between germline ends came to 5 bases. The CDR3 spans 13 residues. The chain's CDR3 is CASRGANTGELFF. In DNA, the CDR3 is TGTGCCAGCAGAGGAGCGAACACCGGGGAGCTGTTTTTT.

This chain joins TRBV7-9 and TRBJ2-3; D gene unclear. Trimming removed 1 base at V and 2 bases at J, with 7 bases between. This CDR3 has 14 residues. Germline CDR1 SEHNR, CDR2 FQNEAQ (reference sequence). The CDR3 DNA sequence: TGTGCCAGCAGCTTAGAGACATACACAGATACGCAGTATTTT. This codes for CASSLETYTDTQYF.

The genes are TRBV9 and TRBJ2-3; D unclear. This CDR3 contains 23 residues. The V and J ends lost 4 bases and 0 bases respectively, with 36 bases between them. CDR1 is SGDLS and CDR2 is YYNGEE in the germline V gene. The CDR3 DNA reads TGTGCCAGCAGCCCCGAATCGGATTGGAATCGGCGTTTCTCCAAGACTAGCACAGATACGCAGTATTTT. Translation gives CASSPESDWNRRFSKTSTDTQYF.

The V call is TRBV7-3, the J call TRBJ2-7, with 8 nucleotides matching TRBD2. The CDR3 length is 14 residues. With 5 bases clipped from V and 6 bases from J, the junction kept 9 bases outside the gene matches. Germline assignment: CDR1 SGHTA and CDR2 FQGTGA. The CDR3 is CASSPQAGVVEQYF. CDR3 nucleotide sequence: TGTGCCAGCAGCCCCCAAGCGGGAGTGGTCGAGCAGTACTTC.

The V call is TRBV27, the J call TRBJ1-4; D gene unclear. This CDR3 spans 14 amino acids. V shed 6 bases and J shed 8 bases, with 16 bases lying between them. CDR1 is MNHEY, CDR2 SMNVEV, per germline (reference sequence). This chain's CDR3 is CASRGSWAEEKLFF. As DNA, the CDR3 is TGTGCCAGCAGGGGGTCCTGGGCGGAGGAAAAACTGTTTTTT. The whole variable domain, filled in from reference TRBV27 and TRBJ1-4, reads EAQVTQNPRYLITVTGKKLTVTCSQNMNHEYMSWYRQDPGLGLRQIYYSMNVEVTDKGDVPEGYKVSRKEKRNFPLILESPSPNQTSLYFCASRGSWAEEKLFFGSGTQLSVL.

In this sample, this clone turned up once. The genes are TRBV7-2 and TRBJ2-7; 10 bases map to TRBD1. Germline lookup yields CDR1 SGHTA and CDR2 FQGNSA. Losses at the gene ends were 5 bases for V and 4 bases for J; bases not matched to a gene: 5. The CDR3 is 14 amino acids. CDR3: CASSKDRGVYEQYF. Written as DNA, the CDR3 is TGTGCCAGCAGCAAGGACAGGGGGGTTTACGAGCAGTACTTC.

This clone was counted a single time. This chain connects TRBV6-5 to TRBJ2-1, with a possible D match to TRBD1 (6 bases). The CDR3 is 16 amino acids. The ends were cut back, 2 bases at V and 0 bases at J, with 11 bases in the middle. CDR1 is MNHEY, CDR2 SVGAGI, per germline. The DNA of the CDR3 is TGTGCCAGCAGTTACGTAACAGGGAGCTCCTACAATGAGCAGTTCTTC. It translates to CASSYVTGSSYNEQFF.

The CDR3 is CASRATSGLGLSGQFF. The CDR3 DNA reads TGTGCCAGCAGAGCCACTAGCGGACTCGGCCTCAGCGGGCAGTTCTTC. V gene TRBV6-6 combines with J gene TRBJ2-1, with TRBD2 identical over 8 bases. Germline-derived CDR1 and CDR2 are MNHNY and SVGAGI (reference sequence). There are 16 residues in the CDR3. Losses at the gene ends were 6 bases for V and 12 bases for J; bases not matched to a gene: 19.

The J gene is TRBJ1-5, the V gene TRBV5-1; no definite D call. The germline V gene encodes CDR1 SGHRS and CDR2 YFSETQ. The V gene lost 1 base and the J gene lost 5 bases, with 7 bases spanning the gap. The CDR3 loop spans 13 amino acids. CDR3 sequence: CASSLIPDQPQHF. The CDR3 DNA sequence: TGCGCCAGCAGCTTGATTCCGGATCAGCCCCAGCATTTT.

This clone appeared once. The chain recombines TRBV7-6 with TRBJ1-1; D unclear. V dropped 2 bases and J dropped 1 base, with 5 bases sitting between them. Germline CDR1 reads SGHVS; CDR2 reads FNYEAQ. CDR3 length: 13 amino acids. The chain's CDR3 is CASSLQTNTEAFF. For the CDR3, the DNA is TGTGCCAGCAGCTTACAGACGAACACTGAAGCTTTCTTT.

This chain joins TRBV5-6 and TRBJ2-3; D remains unclear. Germline CDR1 SGHDT, CDR2 YYEEEE. Trimming stripped 2 bases from V and 4 bases from J, with 11 bases between. CDR3 length: 14 residues. The CDR3 sequence: CASSFAPLPDTQYF. The CDR3 bases are TGTGCCAGCAGCTTTGCCCCCCTCCCAGATACGCAGTATTTT.

The gene calls are TRBV27 and TRBJ1-1; maybe TRBD1 (6 bases). V was trimmed by 2 bases and J by 5 bases, leaving 9 bases between them. This CDR3 is 13 amino acids long. CDR1 is MNHEY and CDR2 is SMNVEV in the germline V gene (reference sequence). The CDR3: CASSLRGGTEAFF. Written as DNA, the CDR3 is TGTGCCAGCAGTTTAAGGGGGGGTACTGAAGCTTTCTTT.

This clone was found once. This chain links TRBV18 with TRBJ2-7, with D hard to call. CDR1 and CDR2 from the germline V gene are KGHSH and LQKENI. CDR3 length: 14 amino acids. V dropped 0 bases and J dropped 6 bases, with 12 bases sitting between them. The CDR3 loop reads CASSPPAPSVEQYF. As DNA, the CDR3 is TGTGCCAGCTCACCACCGGCCCCGTCCGTCGAGCAGTACTTC.

V usage is TRBV19 and J usage is TRBJ2-5; 9 bases fit TRBD1. Trimming at V came to 4 bases and at J to 0 bases, leaving 6 bases not matched to a gene. Germline V gene lookup returns CDR1 LNHDA and CDR2 SQIVND (reference sequence). The CDR3 covers 16 residues. In nucleotides, the CDR3 is TGTGCCAGTAGTAGAGGGACAGGGTCTTACCAAGAGACCCAGTACTTC. It codes for CASSRGTGSYQETQYF.

The chain combines TRBV7-2 with TRBJ2-3; D call uncertain. CDR1 SGHTA and CDR2 FQGNSA come from the germline V gene. This CDR3 is built from 14 residues. V gave up 5 bases and J gave up 8 bases, with 17 bases separating them. CDR3 DNA sequence: TGTGCCAGCAGCCTCCCCCCCTCACAGAGTACGCAGTATTTT. Protein: CASSLPPSQSTQYF. The full variable domain, with the rest looked up from reference TRBV7-2 and TRBJ2-3, is GAGVSQSPSNKVTEKGKDVELRCDPISGHTALYWYRQSLGQGLEFLIYFQGNSAPDKSGLPSDRFSAERTGGSVSTLTIQRTQQEDSAVYLCASSLPPSQSTQYFGPGTRLTVL.